Sequencing of this TCR beta chain was carried out in a study of somatic mutations in cytotoxic T cells in rheumatoid arthritis. On the study more broadly: Some V beta antibody-stained T-cell populations were flow-sorted at nearly 100% purity, including V beta1+ cells sequenced for TCRB. Overall study findings and caveats: CD8+ T-cell clonality did not differ significantly between rheumatoid arthritis patients and age-matched healthy controls.

Germline values: CDR1 GTSNPN, CDR2 SVGIG (reference sequence). V shed 5 bases and J 0 bases; nucleotides not matched to a gene: 3. CDR3 length equals 14 residues. This clone has only one observation. Its specificity is not known. The assay was immunoSEQ multiplex PCR, and TCRdb's table has in-frame clones only and misses some. This table has roughly 30,000 clones, around nine tenths appearing once. The TCR originated in an adult with rheumatoid arthritis. The gene calls are TRBV30 and TRBJ2-3; TRBD2 matches at 9 bases. The specimen sequenced was CD8+ T cells sorted from blood. Here the CDR3 reads CAWASGVSTDTQYF. Written as DNA, the CDR3 is TGTGCCTGGGCTAGCGGGGTTAGCACAGATACGCAGTATTTT.